This T cell receptor beta chain originates from a study of CD8 T cells in ankylosing spondylitis. This clonotype was counted between two and nine times. The antigen is undetermined. V lost 5 bases and J lost 3, with 13 bases in between. This CDR3 has 14 residues. Germline CDR1 is SGHTA and CDR2 is FQGTGA. Study conclusions and caveats: Apparently characteristic of ankylosing spondylitis blood was a TCR beta motif (about 8 highly homologous variants). Earlier work had already found some motif variants in reactive arthritis synovial fluid and blood.

In TCRdb, the 5' RACE reads were re-called with MiXCR into one record per CDR3 protein. This table holds about 220,000 distinct CDR3 sequences, about 7% found once. Material for sequencing was blood, either unsorted or a sorted T cell fraction (not recorded which). V and J are TRBV7-3 and TRBJ2-5; no definite D call. The TCR sequence derives from a male donor with ankylosing spondylitis. The CDR3 nucleotides are TGTGCCAGCAGCCCCCTCGGACGGGAAGAGACCCAGTACTTC. This gives the protein CASSPLGREETQYF.